Below are 3 T cell receptor beta chains sequenced from a single sample in a study of cytomegalovirus exposure and HLA in healthy donors. The primer mix had 60 Vbeta and 13 Jbeta primers. Clones were sequenced by immunoSEQ multiplex PCR, and TCRdb holds only the in-frame ones, with some missing. The data contain under 300,000 clones, over 90% of them singletons. The specimen was PBMCs. The receptors shown here come from a girl aged 2 to 10 in good health and CMV-seronegative.

The CDR3 region has the DNA TGTGCCAGCAGCCCGCCGCGTCTGGAGACCCAGTACTTC. It translates to CASSPPRLETQYF. This chain joins TRBV13 and TRBJ2-5; the D is unclear. The V gene's germline CDR1 is PRHDT and CDR2 FYEKMQ (reference sequence). The CDR3 loop spans 13 amino acids. Trimming stripped 5 bases from V and 5 bases from J, with 12 bases between.

The V call is TRBV6-1, the J call TRBJ2-7, with TRBD1 identical over 7 bases. The V and J ends lost 8 bases and 3 bases, in that order; junction bases with no gene match: 7. The CDR3 extends over 13 amino acids. CDR1 is MNHNS and CDR2 is SASEGT in the germline V gene. CDR3 sequence reads: CASHRQGVYEQYF. The CDR3 DNA reads as TGTGCCAGCCACCGACAGGGTGTCTACGAGCAGTACTTC.

The CDR3 protein is CAISVGTGGGETQYF. In DNA form, the CDR3 reads TGTGCCATCAGTGTGGGGACAGGGGGAGGTGAGACCCAGTACTTC. This chain links TRBV10-3 with TRBJ2-5; 11 positions agree with TRBD1. Germline CDR1 reads ENHRY; CDR2 reads SYGVKD. The V gene end was trimmed by 4 bases and the J gene end by 5 bases; junction bases not matched to a gene: 6. The CDR3 length is 15 residues.